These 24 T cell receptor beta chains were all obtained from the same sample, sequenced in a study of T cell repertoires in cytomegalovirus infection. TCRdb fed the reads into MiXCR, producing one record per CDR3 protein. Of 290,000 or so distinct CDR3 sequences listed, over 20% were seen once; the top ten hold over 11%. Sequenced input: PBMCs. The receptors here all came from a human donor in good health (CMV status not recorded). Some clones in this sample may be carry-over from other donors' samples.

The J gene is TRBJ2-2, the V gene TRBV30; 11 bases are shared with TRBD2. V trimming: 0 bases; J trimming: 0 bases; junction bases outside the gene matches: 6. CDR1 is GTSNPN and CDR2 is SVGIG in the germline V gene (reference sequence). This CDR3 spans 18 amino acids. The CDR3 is CAWSVLWGLAANTGELFF. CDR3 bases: TGTGCCTGGAGTGTACTTTGGGGACTAGCGGCGAACACCGGGGAGCTGTTTTTT.

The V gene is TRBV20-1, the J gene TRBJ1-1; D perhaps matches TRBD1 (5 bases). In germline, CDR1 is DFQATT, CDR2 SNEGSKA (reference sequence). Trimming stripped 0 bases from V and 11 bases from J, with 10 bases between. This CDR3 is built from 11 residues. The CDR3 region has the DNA TGCAGTGCTAGAGAGGCAGGGCGGGCTTTCTTT. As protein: CSAREAGRAFF.

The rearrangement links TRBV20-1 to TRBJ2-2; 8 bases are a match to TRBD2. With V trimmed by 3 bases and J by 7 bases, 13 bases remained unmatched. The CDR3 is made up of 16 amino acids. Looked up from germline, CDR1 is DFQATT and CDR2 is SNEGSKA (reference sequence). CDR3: CSASLRPGGPGGELFF. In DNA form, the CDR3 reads TGCAGTGCTAGTCTTCGTCCGGGAGGGCCCGGCGGGGAGCTGTTTTTT.

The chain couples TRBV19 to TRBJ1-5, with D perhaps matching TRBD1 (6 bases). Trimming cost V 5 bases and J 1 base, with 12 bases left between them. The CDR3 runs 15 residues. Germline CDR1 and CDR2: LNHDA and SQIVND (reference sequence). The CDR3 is CASSGRGGSNQPQHF. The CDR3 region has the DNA TGTGCCAGTAGTGGCAGGGGCGGGAGCAATCAGCCCCAGCATTTT.

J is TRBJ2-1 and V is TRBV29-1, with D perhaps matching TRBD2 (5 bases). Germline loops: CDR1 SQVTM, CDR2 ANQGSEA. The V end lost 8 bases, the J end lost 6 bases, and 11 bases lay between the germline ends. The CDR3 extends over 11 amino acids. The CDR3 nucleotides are TGCAGCCCGGGATGGGGCAATGAGCAGTTCTTC. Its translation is CSPGWGNEQFF.

The CDR3 region has the DNA TGTGCCAGCAGCCCGACAGGGGGAACTCAGCCCCAGCATTTT. It translates to CASSPTGGTQPQHF. The chain is built from TRBV7-6 and TRBJ1-5, with TRBD1 matching 9 bases. CDR3 length: 14 amino acids. V lost 5 bases and J lost 6; bases outside the gene matches: 5. CDR1 is SGHVS, CDR2 FNYEAQ, per germline.

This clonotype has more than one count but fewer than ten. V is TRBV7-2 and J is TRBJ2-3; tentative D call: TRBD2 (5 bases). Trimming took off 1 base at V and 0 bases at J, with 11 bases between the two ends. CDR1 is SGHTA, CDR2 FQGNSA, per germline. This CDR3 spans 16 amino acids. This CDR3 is CASSLGLGGSTDTQYF. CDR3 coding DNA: TGTGCCAGCAGCTTAGGTCTCGGCGGGAGCACAGATACGCAGTATTTT.

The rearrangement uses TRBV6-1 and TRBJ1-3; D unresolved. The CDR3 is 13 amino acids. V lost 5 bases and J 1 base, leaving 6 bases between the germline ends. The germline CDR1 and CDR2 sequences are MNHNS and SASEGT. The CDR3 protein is CASSQWSGNTIYF. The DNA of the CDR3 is TGTGCCAGCAGTCAATGGTCTGGAAACACCATATATTTT.

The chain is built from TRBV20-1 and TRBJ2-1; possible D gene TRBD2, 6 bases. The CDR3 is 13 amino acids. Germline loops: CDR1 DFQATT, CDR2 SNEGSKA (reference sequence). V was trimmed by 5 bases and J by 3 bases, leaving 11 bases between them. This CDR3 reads CSALGRNYNEQFF. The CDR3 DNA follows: TGCAGTGCTCTCGGGAGAAACTACAATGAGCAGTTCTTC.

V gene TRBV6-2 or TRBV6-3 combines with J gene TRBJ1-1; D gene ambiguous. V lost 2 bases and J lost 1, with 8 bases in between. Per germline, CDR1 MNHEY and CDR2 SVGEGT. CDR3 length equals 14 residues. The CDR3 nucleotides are TGTGCCAGCAGTTACAGGTCAGGGAACACTGAAGCTTTCTTT. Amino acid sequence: CASSYRSGNTEAFF.

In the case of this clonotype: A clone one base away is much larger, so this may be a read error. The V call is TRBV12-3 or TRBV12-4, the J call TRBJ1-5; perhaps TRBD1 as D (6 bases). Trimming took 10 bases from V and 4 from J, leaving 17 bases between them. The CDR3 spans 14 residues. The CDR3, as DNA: TGTGCCAACAGGCGAGGGGGTACAAATCAGCCCCAGCATTTT. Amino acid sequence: CANRRGGTNQPQHF.

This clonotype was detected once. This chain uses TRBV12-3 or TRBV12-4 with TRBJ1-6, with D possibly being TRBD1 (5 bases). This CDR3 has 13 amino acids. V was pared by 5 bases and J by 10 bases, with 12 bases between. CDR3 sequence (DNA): TGTGCCAGCAGTAGGACATTTGGCTCACCCCTCCACTTT. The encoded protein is CASSRTFGSPLHF.

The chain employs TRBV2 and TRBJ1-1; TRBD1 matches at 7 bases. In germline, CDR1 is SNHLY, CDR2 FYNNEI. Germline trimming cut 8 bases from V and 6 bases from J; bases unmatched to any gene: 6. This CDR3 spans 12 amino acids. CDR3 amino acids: CASETGSAEAFF. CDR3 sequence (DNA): TGTGCCAGCGAGACAGGGAGTGCTGAAGCTTTCTTT.

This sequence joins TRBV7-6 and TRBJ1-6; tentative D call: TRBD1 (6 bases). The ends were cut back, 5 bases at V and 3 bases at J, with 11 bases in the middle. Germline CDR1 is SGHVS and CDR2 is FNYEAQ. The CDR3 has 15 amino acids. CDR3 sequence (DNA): TGTGCCAGCAGCACAGGACAGAGCTATAATTCACCCCTCCACTTT. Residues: CASSTGQSYNSPLHF.

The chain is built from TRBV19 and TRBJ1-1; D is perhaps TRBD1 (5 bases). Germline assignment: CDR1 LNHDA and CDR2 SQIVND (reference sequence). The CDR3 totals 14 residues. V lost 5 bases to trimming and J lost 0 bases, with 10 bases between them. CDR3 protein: CASSYGTLNTEAFF. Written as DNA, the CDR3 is TGTGCCAGTAGTTACGGGACCCTGAACACTGAAGCTTTCTTT.

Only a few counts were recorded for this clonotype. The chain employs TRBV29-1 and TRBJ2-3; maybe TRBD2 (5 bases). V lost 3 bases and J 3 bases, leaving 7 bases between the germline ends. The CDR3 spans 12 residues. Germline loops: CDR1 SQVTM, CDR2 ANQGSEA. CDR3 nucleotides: TGCAGCGTTGACGAGGGAACAGATACGCAGTATTTT. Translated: CSVDEGTDTQYF.

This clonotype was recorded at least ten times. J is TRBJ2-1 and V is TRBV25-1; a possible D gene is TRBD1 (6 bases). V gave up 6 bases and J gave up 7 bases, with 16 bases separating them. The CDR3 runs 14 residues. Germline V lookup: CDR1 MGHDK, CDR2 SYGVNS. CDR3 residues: CASSTPGEGNEQFF. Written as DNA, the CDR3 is TGTGCCAGCAGCACCCCAGGGGAAGGGAATGAGCAGTTCTTC.

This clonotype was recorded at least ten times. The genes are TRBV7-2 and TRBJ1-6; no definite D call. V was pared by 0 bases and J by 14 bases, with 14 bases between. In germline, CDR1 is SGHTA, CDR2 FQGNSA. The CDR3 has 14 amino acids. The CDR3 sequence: CASSLAPSIQSLHF. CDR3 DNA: TGTGCCAGCAGCTTAGCCCCAAGTATTCAATCCCTCCACTTT.

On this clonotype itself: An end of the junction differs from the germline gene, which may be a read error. As DNA, the CDR3 is TGCAGCTACACTCCCGGGACACCTAACTACAATGAGCTGTTCTTC. Translating it yields CSYTPGTPNYNELFF. The rearrangement uses TRBV29-1 and TRBJ2-1, with D tentatively TRBD1 (6 bases). From germline, CDR1 is SQVTM and CDR2 ANQGSEA. This CDR3 is built from 15 residues.

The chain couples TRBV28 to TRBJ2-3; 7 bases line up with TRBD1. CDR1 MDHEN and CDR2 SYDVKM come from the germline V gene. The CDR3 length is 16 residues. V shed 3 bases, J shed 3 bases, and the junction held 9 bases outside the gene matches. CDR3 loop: CASSFFQGVRTDTQYF. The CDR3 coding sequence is TGTGCCAGCAGTTTCTTTCAGGGGGTTCGTACAGATACGCAGTATTTT.

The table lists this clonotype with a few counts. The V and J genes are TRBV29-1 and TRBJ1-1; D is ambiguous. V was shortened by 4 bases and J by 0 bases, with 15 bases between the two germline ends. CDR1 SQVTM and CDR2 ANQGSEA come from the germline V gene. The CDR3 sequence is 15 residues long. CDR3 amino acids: CSVVTSRGMNTEAFF. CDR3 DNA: TGCAGCGTTGTCACCAGCAGAGGCATGAACACTGAAGCTTTCTTT.

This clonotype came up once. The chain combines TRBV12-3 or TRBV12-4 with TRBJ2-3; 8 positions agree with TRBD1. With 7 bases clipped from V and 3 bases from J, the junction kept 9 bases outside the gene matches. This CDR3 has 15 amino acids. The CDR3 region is CASNRGQGGTDTQYF. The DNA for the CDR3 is TGTGCCAGCAATCGCGGACAGGGTGGAACAGATACGCAGTATTTT.

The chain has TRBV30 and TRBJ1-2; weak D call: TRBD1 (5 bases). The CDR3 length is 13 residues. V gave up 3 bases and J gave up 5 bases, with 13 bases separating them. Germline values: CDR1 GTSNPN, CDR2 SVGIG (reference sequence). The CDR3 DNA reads TGTGCCTGGAGCCCCCTGACAGTGTATGGCTACACCTTC. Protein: CAWSPLTVYGYTF.

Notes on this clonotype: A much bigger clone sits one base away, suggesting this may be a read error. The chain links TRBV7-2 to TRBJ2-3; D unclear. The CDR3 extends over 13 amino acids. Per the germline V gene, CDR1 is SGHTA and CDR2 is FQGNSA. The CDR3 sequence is CAGSAPAETTQYF. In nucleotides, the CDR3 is TGTGCCGGCAGCGCCCCCGCCGAGACAACGCAGTATTTT.